A single sample gave rise to the 21 T cell receptor beta chains below, sequenced in a study of regulatory T cells in long-lasting Graves disease. Arm-PCR of CDR3 regions and iRepertoire HTBI primers were the basis on which TCR beta libraries were built. From the multiplex PCR reads, TCRdb called clonotypes with MiXCR, one entry per CDR3 protein. The table has 350,000 to 550,000 distinct CDR3 sequences, around 15% seen once. Time point noted: newly diagnosed GD, antithyroid drugs for less than 3 months. With RNA extracted from PBMCs as input, the TCR library was made. Another study also made use of these data, one on T cells in Graves' hyperthyroidism and ophthalmopathy.

The material was peripheral blood mononuclear cells (PBMCs), obtained at new diagnosis, from a patient treated with antithyroid drugs. These TCRs come from a woman aged 50 to 65 with Graves disease.

The chain is built from TRBV6-1 and TRBJ2-4; D remains unclear. The CDR3 sequence is 11 residues long. V lost 6 bases and J lost 10, with 10 bases in between. The germline CDR1 and CDR2 sequences are MNHNS and SASEGT. CDR3 amino acids: CASSRRRIQYF. The CDR3 DNA sequence: TGTGCCAGCAGCAGACGAAGGATTCAGTACTTC.

This clonotype has only a few counts. The chain carries TRBV7-9 and TRBJ2-4; tentatively, D is TRBD2 (5 bases). The CDR3 has 16 residues. CDR1 SEHNR and CDR2 FQNEAQ come from the germline V gene (reference sequence). Trimming cost V 0 bases and J 5 bases, with 14 bases left between them. The CDR3 spells CASSLATFGVQNIQYF. CDR3 nucleotides: TGTGCCAGCAGCTTAGCGACCTTCGGGGTACAAAACATTCAGTACTTC.

This chain links TRBV5-1 with TRBJ1-4; D uncertain. This CDR3 comprises 15 residues. Trimming left V 4 bases short and J 0 bases short, with 10 bases between. CDR1 is SGHRS, CDR2 YFSETQ, per germline. CDR3 bases: TGCGCCAGCAGCCCTCAAGGATCAACTAATGAAAAACTGTTTTTT. It is translated as CASSPQGSTNEKLFF.

This clonotype was seen at least ten times. Here the CDR3 reads CASRLPGQGSDTQYF. The CDR3 DNA reads as TGTGCCAGCAGGTTGCCGGGACAGGGCTCGGATACGCAGTATTTT. The J gene is TRBJ2-3, the V gene TRBV2; TRBD1 aligns across 9 bases. CDR1 is SNHLY and CDR2 is FYNNEI in the germline V gene. J was trimmed by 6 bases and V by 6 bases; bases with no gene match: 10. The CDR3 loop spans 15 amino acids.

This clonotype was recorded at least ten times. The rearrangement joins TRBV18 to TRBJ2-1; 9 nucleotides agree with TRBD2. This CDR3 has 17 amino acids. The germline CDR1 and CDR2 sequences are KGHSH and LQKENI. With 0 bases clipped from V and 8 bases from J, the junction kept 11 bases outside the gene matches. The CDR3 DNA follows: TGTGCCAGCTCACCACCGATTGCGCGGGAGGGCCACGATGAGCAGTTCTTC. It translates to CASSPPIAREGHDEQFF.

This clonotype was counted ten times or more. The genes are TRBV28 and TRBJ1-4; D is ambiguous. The CDR3 loop spans 14 amino acids. Germline V lookup: CDR1 MDHEN, CDR2 SYDVKM. Trimming stripped 6 bases from V and 8 bases from J, with 16 bases between. CDR3 protein: CASSLRETEEKLFF. The CDR3 DNA sequence: TGTGCCAGCAGCCTCCGGGAGACGGAGGAAAAACTGTTTTTT.

This clonotype was observed many times. The genes are TRBV3-1 and TRBJ2-5; D gene ambiguous. Trimming pared 1 base from V and 2 bases from J, leaving 5 bases between. The CDR3 contains 13 residues. CDR1 LGHDT and CDR2 YNNKEL come from the germline V gene (reference sequence). CDR3 loop: CASSQGGQETQYF. In DNA, the CDR3 is TGTGCCAGCAGCCAAGGAGGACAAGAGACCCAGTACTTC.

The V gene is TRBV27, the J gene TRBJ2-2; 11 bases are a match to TRBD2. CDR1 is MNHEY and CDR2 is SMNVEV in the germline V gene (reference sequence). There are 15 residues in the CDR3. V dropped 3 bases and J dropped 5; count of bases not matched to a gene: 2. The CDR3: CASSFRTSGTGELFF. The DNA of the CDR3 is TGTGCCAGCAGTTTCAGGACTAGCGGGACCGGGGAGCTGTTTTTT.

This clonotype was recorded at least ten times. The chain couples TRBV13 to TRBJ1-2, with D maybe TRBD1 (6 bases). The V end was cut by 4 bases, the J end by 3 bases, with 9 bases between. Germline CDR1 is PRHDT and CDR2 is FYEKMQ (reference sequence). The CDR3 totals 13 residues. Written as DNA, the CDR3 is TGTGCCAGCAGCTCGGACAGCCACTATGGCTACACCTTC. It encodes CASSSDSHYGYTF.

This clonotype was seen ten or more times. The chain recombines TRBV5-1 with TRBJ2-3; TRBD2 aligns across 10 bases. This CDR3 contains 17 residues. V lost 2 bases and J lost 2; bases outside the gene matches: 8. Looked up from germline, CDR1 is SGHRS and CDR2 is YFSETQ. CDR3 residues: CASSFEGGTSVTDTQYF. The CDR3 coding sequence is TGCGCCAGCAGCTTTGAGGGGGGGACTAGCGTCACAGATACGCAGTATTTT.

This clonotype was seen repeatedly, ten times or more. J is TRBJ1-2 and V is TRBV28; a possible D gene is TRBD1 (5 bases). Trimming shortened V by 5 bases and J by 0 bases, and 13 bases separated the two germline ends. Germline CDR1 and CDR2: MDHEN and SYDVKM. This CDR3 contains 15 residues. The CDR3 is CASSPNQGANYGYTF. The CDR3 nucleotides read TGTGCCAGCAGTCCTAACCAGGGAGCTAACTATGGCTACACCTTC.

This clonotype has a count of ten or more. The CDR3 sequence: CAWSAMDTQYF. The CDR3 region has the DNA TGTGCCTGGAGTGCCATGGATACGCAGTATTTT. The rearrangement links TRBV30 to TRBJ2-3; D ambiguous. The CDR3 extends over 11 amino acids. The germline CDR1 and CDR2 sequences are GTSNPN and SVGIG (reference sequence). Between the trimmed V and J ends, which lost 1 base and 6 bases, there was a span of 5 bases. Full variable domain (remainder filled in from reference TRBV30 and TRBJ2-3): SQTIHQWPATLVQPVGSPLSLECTVEGTSNPNLYWYRQAAGRGLQLLFYSVGIGQISSEVPQNLSASRPQDRQFILSSKKLLLSDSGFYLCAWSAMDTQYFGPGTRLTVL.

This clonotype was recorded at least ten times. This rearrangement joins TRBV5-1 to TRBJ2-7; TRBD2 aligns across 11 bases. The CDR3 is 16 amino acids. In germline, CDR1 is SGHRS, CDR2 YFSETQ. Trimming took 1 base from V and 0 from J; bases not matched to a gene: 3. The CDR3 DNA is TGCGCCAGCAGCTTGTTAGCGGGAGGGAGCTCCTACGAGCAGTACTTC. Amino acids: CASSLLAGGSSYEQYF.

The CDR3 DNA follows: TGTGCCAGCAGTTTAACAGGGCAAAATGAGCAGTTCTTC. This encodes CASSLTGQNEQFF. This chain uses TRBV12-3 or TRBV12-4 with TRBJ2-1; D might be TRBD1 (6 bases). The CDR3 contains 13 residues. V lost 2 bases to trimming and J lost 7 bases, with 9 bases between them.

This rearrangement joins TRBV28 to TRBJ1-3; 8 nucleotides match TRBD1. V shed 7 bases, J shed 0 bases, and the junction held 14 bases outside the gene matches. This CDR3 has 18 amino acids. Germline-derived CDR1 and CDR2 are MDHEN and SYDVKM. CDR3 sequence reads: CASMTRTGSSSSGNTIYF. CDR3 DNA sequence: TGTGCCAGCATGACAAGGACAGGGAGTTCCAGCTCTGGAAACACCATATATTTT.

This clonotype has more than one count but fewer than ten. V is TRBV12-3 or TRBV12-4 and J is TRBJ1-1, with no clear D. The CDR3 loop spans 11 amino acids. The ends were cut back, 2 bases at V and 10 bases at J, with 8 bases in the middle. CDR3 amino acids: CASSLMPVAFF. CDR3 nucleotide sequence: TGTGCCAGCAGTTTAATGCCGGTAGCTTTCTTT.

V gene TRBV7-9 combines with J gene TRBJ2-3, with D hard to call. From germline, CDR1 is SEHNR and CDR2 FQNEAQ (reference sequence). V was trimmed by 8 bases and J by 2 bases, leaving 11 bases between them. This CDR3 is 13 amino acids long. CDR3 bases: TGTGCCAGCCGAGGCTTCCACACAGATACGCAGTATTTT. Translating it yields CASRGFHTDTQYF.

This clonotype was observed many times. The chain couples TRBV7-9 to TRBJ2-1; D is uncertain. Germline V gene lookup returns CDR1 SEHNR and CDR2 FQNEAQ (reference sequence). The V end was cut by 2 bases, the J end by 2 bases, with 13 bases between. The length of the CDR3 is 16 residues. CDR3 loop: CASSLQSLGAYNEQFF. For the CDR3, the DNA is TGTGCCAGCAGCTTACAAAGCCTAGGTGCCTACAATGAGCAGTTCTTC.

This clonotype has ten or more counts. One end of the junction is discordant with germline, which a read error may explain. The genes are TRBV5-6 and TRBJ2-7; 9 nucleotides line up with TRBD1. Germline CDR1 reads SGHDT; CDR2 reads YYEEEE. The CDR3 runs to 14 residues. The CDR3 reads CASSLGTGYYEQYF. The CDR3 nucleotides are TGCGCCAGCAGCTTGGGGACAGGGTATTACGAGCAGTACTTC.

This chain joins TRBV9 and TRBJ2-3; 8 bases align to TRBD1. In germline, CDR1 is SGDLS, CDR2 YYNGEE. CDR3 length: 16 amino acids. The V segment lost 0 bases and the J segment 1 base; nucleotides outside the gene matches: 4. CDR3 amino acids: CASSVATGDGTDTQYF. The CDR3 DNA is TGTGCCAGCAGCGTAGCGACAGGGGATGGCACAGATACGCAGTATTTT.

The chain joins TRBV30 to TRBJ2-7; D may be TRBD1 (5 bases). Germline V gene sequence: CDR1 GTSNPN, CDR2 SVGIG (reference sequence). CDR3 length: 12 residues. V gave up 4 bases and J gave up 4 bases, with 11 bases separating them. The CDR3 spells CAWTADNYEQYF. For the CDR3, the DNA is TGTGCCTGGACCGCGGACAATTACGAGCAGTACTTC. The full variable domain, in which reference TRBV30 and TRBJ2-7 provide the parts outside the CDR3, is SQTIHQWPATLVQPVGSPLSLECTVEGTSNPNLYWYRQAAGRGLQLLFYSVGIGQISSEVPQNLSASRPQDRQFILSSKKLLLSDSGFYLCAWTADNYEQYFGPGTRLTVT.